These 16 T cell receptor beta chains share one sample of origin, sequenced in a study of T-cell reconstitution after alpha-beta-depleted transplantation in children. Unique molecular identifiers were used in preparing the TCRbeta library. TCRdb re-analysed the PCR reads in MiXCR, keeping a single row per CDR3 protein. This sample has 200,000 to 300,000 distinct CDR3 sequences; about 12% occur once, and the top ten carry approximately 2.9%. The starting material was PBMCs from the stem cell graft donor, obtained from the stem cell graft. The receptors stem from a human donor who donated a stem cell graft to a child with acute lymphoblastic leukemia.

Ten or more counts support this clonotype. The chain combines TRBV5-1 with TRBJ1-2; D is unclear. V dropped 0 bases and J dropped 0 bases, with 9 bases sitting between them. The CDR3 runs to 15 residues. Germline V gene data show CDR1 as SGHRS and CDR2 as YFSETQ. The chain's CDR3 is CASSLGAKANYGYTF. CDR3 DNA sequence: TGCGCCAGCAGCTTGGGAGCAAAAGCTAACTATGGCTACACCTTC.

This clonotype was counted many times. The CDR3 DNA follows: TGTGCCAGCAGTGTGCTACTAGCGGGAGAGGGGGAGACCCAGTACTTC. Translation gives CASSVLLAGEGETQYF. The chain combines TRBV28 with TRBJ2-5, with 11 bases fitting TRBD2. The CDR3 spans 16 residues. Germline CDR1 MDHEN, CDR2 SYDVKM. The J segment lost 5 bases and the V segment lost 5 bases, leaving 10 bases of the junction unmatched.

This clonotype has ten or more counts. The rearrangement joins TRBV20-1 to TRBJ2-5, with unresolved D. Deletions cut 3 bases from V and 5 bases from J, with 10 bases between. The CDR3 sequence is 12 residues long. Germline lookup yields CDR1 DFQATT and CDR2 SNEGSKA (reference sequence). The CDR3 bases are TGCAGTGCTAGTAAGCGTCGGGAGACCCAGTACTTC. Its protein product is CSASKRRETQYF.

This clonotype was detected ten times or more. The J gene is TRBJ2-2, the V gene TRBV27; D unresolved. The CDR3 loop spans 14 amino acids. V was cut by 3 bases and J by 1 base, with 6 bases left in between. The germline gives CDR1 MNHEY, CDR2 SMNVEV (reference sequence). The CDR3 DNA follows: TGTGCCAGCAGTTTGACAAGGAACACCGGGGAGCTGTTTTTT. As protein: CASSLTRNTGELFF.

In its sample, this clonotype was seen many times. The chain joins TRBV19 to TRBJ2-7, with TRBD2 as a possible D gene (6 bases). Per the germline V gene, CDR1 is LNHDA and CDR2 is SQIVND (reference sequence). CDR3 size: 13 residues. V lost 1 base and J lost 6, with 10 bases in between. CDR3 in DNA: TGTGCCAGTAGTATAGCCGTCGGGGGCGAGCAGTACTTC. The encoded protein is CASSIAVGGEQYF.

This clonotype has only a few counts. DNA of the CDR3: TGTGCCAGCAGCTTAGGAAGGACTAGCGGAAATCCCTACGAGCAGTACTTC. It encodes CASSLGRTSGNPYEQYF. The genes are TRBV7-2 and TRBJ2-7; TRBD2 matches 10 bases. CDR3 length: 17 amino acids. With 1 base clipped from V and 2 bases from J, the junction kept 8 bases outside the gene matches. The V gene's germline CDR1 is SGHTA and CDR2 FQGNSA.

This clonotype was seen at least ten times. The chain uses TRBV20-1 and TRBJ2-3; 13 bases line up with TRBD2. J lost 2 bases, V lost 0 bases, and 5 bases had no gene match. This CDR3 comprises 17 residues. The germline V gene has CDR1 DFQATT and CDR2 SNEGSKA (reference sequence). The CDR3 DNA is TGCAGTGCTAGAGATATCGGGACTAGCGGGATCACAGATACGCAGTATTTT. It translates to CSARDIGTSGITDTQYF.

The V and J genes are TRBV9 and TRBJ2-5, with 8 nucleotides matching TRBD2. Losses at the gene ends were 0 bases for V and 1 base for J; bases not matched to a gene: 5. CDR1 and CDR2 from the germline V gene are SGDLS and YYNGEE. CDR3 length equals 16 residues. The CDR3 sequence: CASSVGGSGVQETQYF. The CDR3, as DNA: TGTGCCAGCAGCGTAGGGGGTAGCGGGGTCCAAGAGACCCAGTACTTC.

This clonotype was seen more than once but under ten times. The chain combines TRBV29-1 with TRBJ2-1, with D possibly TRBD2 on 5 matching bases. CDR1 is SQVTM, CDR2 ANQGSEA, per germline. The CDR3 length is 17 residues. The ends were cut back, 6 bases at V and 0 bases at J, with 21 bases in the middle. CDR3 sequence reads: CSVADYSDPSSYNEQFF. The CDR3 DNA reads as TGCAGCGTCGCAGACTACTCTGATCCGAGCTCCTACAATGAGCAGTTCTTC.

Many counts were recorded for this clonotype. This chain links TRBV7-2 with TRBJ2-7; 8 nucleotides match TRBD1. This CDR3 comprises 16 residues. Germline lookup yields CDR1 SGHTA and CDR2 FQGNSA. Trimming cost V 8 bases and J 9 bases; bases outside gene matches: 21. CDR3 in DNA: TGTGCCAGCTCATTAGACTCAGGGGGCGCAAGGGGCGGGCAGTACTTC. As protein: CASSLDSGGARGGQYF.

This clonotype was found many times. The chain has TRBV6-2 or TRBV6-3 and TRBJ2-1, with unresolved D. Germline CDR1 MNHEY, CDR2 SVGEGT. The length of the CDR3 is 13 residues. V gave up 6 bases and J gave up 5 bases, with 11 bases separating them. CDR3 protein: CASRIEENNEQFF. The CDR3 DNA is TGTGCCAGCAGAATAGAGGAGAACAATGAGCAGTTCTTC.

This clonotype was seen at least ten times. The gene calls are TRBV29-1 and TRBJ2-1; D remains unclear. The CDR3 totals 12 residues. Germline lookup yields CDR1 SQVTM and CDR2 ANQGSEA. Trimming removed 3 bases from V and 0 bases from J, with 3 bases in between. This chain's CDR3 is CSVDISYNEQFF. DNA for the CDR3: TGCAGCGTTGACATCTCCTACAATGAGCAGTTCTTC.

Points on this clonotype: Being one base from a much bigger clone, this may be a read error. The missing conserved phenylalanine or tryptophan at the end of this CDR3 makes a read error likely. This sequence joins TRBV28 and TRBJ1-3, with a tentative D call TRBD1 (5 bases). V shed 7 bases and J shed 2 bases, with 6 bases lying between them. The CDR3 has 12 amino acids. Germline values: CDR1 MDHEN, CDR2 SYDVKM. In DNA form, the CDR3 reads TGTGCCAGCAAGGACACTGGAAACACCATATATTTG. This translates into CASKDTGNTIYL.

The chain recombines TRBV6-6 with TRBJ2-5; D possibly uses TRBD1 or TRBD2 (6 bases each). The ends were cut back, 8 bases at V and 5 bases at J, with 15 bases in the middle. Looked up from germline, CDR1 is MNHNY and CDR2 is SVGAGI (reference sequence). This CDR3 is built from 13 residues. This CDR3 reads CASLGGSRETQYF. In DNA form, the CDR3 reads TGTGCCAGCCTCGGGGGCTCGAGGGAGACCCAGTACTTC.

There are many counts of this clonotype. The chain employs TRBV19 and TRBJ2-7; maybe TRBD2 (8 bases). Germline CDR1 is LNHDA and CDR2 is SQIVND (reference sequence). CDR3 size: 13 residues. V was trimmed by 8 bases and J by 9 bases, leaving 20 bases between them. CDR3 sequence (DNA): TGTGCCAGTCGACGGGAGGGGGCGATGGGGCAGTACTTC. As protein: CASRREGAMGQYF.

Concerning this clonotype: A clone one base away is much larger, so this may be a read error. This CDR3 is CASSFPGGRDPVEQFF. CDR3 sequence (DNA): TGTGCCAGCAGCTTCCCAGGGGGCAGGGATCCGGTGGAGCAGTTCTTC. This chain joins TRBV7-9 and TRBJ2-1; TRBD1 aligns across 8 bases. Trimming removed 3 bases from V and 10 bases from J; junction bases left unmatched: 14. The germline V gene has CDR1 SEHNR and CDR2 FQNEAQ (reference sequence). This CDR3 spans 16 amino acids.